A single sample is the source of the 3 T cell receptor beta chains below, sequenced in a study of spatial heterogeneity in lung cancer. Time point here: sample taken at primary tumor resection. Broader study findings: Counts that tracked tumor mutation counts were those of expanded intratumoral alpha and beta TCRs.

TCRdb passed the 5' RACE reads through MiXCR, listing each CDR3 protein once. The repertoire holds about 13,000 distinct CDR3 sequences, with approximately 5.5% as singletons. No antigen has been identified for these receptors. The sequences come from lung tumor tissue, collected at surgery. The receptors originated from a male donor with early-stage non-small cell lung cancer.

This clonotype was detected many times. The J gene is TRBJ1-2, the V gene TRBV20-1; D gene ambiguous. Between the trimmed V and J ends, which lost 2 bases and 8 bases, there was a span of 15 bases. Per germline, CDR1 DFQATT and CDR2 SNEGSKA (reference sequence). This CDR3 region has 13 residues. The CDR3 region is CSARPLRGRGYTF. CDR3 nucleotide sequence: TGCAGTGCTAGACCACTACGGGGTAGGGGCTACACCTTC.

This clonotype was observed at least ten times. The chain recombines TRBV30 with TRBJ2-3; possibly TRBD2 for D (5 bases). This CDR3 is 12 amino acids long. V dropped 7 bases and J dropped 1 base, with 9 bases sitting between them. Per the germline V gene, CDR1 is GTSNPN and CDR2 is SVGIG (reference sequence). As DNA, the CDR3 is TGTGCCTCCTCGGAGGGCACAGATACGCAGTATTTT. Translated: CASSEGTDTQYF.

This clonotype was detected many times. The CDR3 DNA is TGTGCCAGCAGCCGACCAAACCACGGCCAATATAATTCACCCCTCCACTTT. Its translation is CASSRPNHGQYNSPLHF. This sequence joins TRBV12-3 or TRBV12-4 and TRBJ1-6; the D is unclear. Trimming cost V 6 bases and J 4 bases, with 19 bases left between them. This CDR3 has 17 amino acids.